The clone carrying this TCR beta chain has just one count. The entry originates in a study of T cells in localized non-small cell lung cancer. Germline V gives CDR1 SEHNR, CDR2 FQNEAQ (reference sequence). Trimming removed 1 base from V and 11 bases from J, with 11 bases in between. CDR3 length equals 12 residues. Clones were read by immunoSEQ multiplex PCR, and TCRdb kept only the in-frame ones, dropping some. The table records fewer than 60,000 clones, around 83% of them present only once. The chain joins TRBV7-9 to TRBJ1-1, with D unresolved. The sample in question was peripheral blood, obtained before any cancer treatment. This TCR derives from a female donor older than 55 with stage II squamous cell lung carcinoma. The CDR3 reads CASSLGRESAFF. The CDR3 DNA reads TGTGCCAGCAGCTTAGGGAGAGAATCGGCTTTCTTT.